Below are 25 T cell receptor beta chains sequenced from a single sample in a study of OX40 agonist ivuxolimab in advanced cancers. TCRdb keeps only in-frame clones here, not all; method: immunoSEQ multiplex PCR. The table shows roughly 80,000 clones, with around 86% occurring only once. The sequenced sample was CD4+ or CD8+ T cells sorted from blood, obtained in a trial of the OX40 agonist ivuxolimab. Every receptor here comes from an adult with an advanced solid tumor such as melanoma, head and neck, liver or kidney cancer.

This sequence joins TRBV10-1 and TRBJ2-3, with 10 bases identical to TRBD2. Per germline, CDR1 WNHNN and CDR2 SYGVQD (reference sequence). This CDR3 is 13 amino acids long. Trimming took 8 bases from V and 5 from J; bases not matched to a gene: 4. The CDR3 protein is CASRSSGGDTQYF. CDR3 coding DNA: TGCGCCAGCCGGTCTAGCGGGGGAGATACGCAGTATTTT.

This chain connects TRBV28 to TRBJ1-2; no clear D gene. From germline, CDR1 is MDHEN and CDR2 SYDVKM. There are 13 residues in the CDR3. Trimming left V 4 bases short and J 6 bases short, with 12 bases between. In DNA form, the CDR3 reads TGTGCCAGCAGTTATAGGGATCTAGATGGCTACACCTTC. Its translation is CASSYRDLDGYTF.

This chain connects TRBV6-1 to TRBJ2-7; TRBD1 aligns across 8 bases. Trimming cost V 4 bases and J 4 bases; bases outside gene matches: 3. The CDR3 contains 13 residues. CDR1 and CDR2 from the germline V gene are MNHNS and SASEGT. The chain's CDR3 is CASSARGPYEQYF. In nucleotides, the CDR3 is TGTGCCAGCAGTGCCAGGGGGCCGTACGAGCAGTACTTC.

V is TRBV4-3 and J is TRBJ2-3; 8 nucleotides match TRBD2. V lost 0 bases to trimming and J lost 4 bases; unmatched junction nucleotides: 12. The CDR3 is made up of 18 amino acids. The germline V gene has CDR1 LGHNA and CDR2 YSLEER. CDR3 sequence: CASSQEEWREAVADTQYF. As DNA, the CDR3 is TGCGCCAGCAGCCAAGAGGAGTGGCGGGAGGCCGTCGCAGATACGCAGTATTTT.

V usage is TRBV5-4 and J usage is TRBJ2-3, with D perhaps matching TRBD1 (6 bases). The CDR3 is 15 amino acids. Trimming left V 4 bases short and J 2 bases short, with 14 bases between. Germline V gene sequence: CDR1 SGHNT, CDR2 YYREEE (reference sequence). Here the CDR3 reads CASSPGQHNTDTQYF. CDR3 nucleotide sequence: TGTGCCAGCAGCCCCGGACAGCACAACACAGATACGCAGTATTTT.

The rearrangement joins TRBV18 to TRBJ1-4, with a weak D call TRBD1 (5 bases). The CDR3 consists of 18 residues. CDR1 and CDR2 (germline): KGHSH, LQKENI. Trimming pared 2 bases from V and 3 bases from J, leaving 19 bases between. CDR3 protein: CASSPTARGETANEKLFF. CDR3 nucleotide sequence: TGTGCCAGCTCACCAACGGCGAGGGGAGAGACAGCTAATGAAAAACTGTTTTTT.

CDR3 residues: CASGEGSGNTIYF. CDR3 nucleotide sequence: TGCGCCAGCGGCGAGGGCTCTGGAAACACCATATATTTT. This chain joins TRBV10-2 and TRBJ1-3; D unresolved. The CDR3 loop spans 13 amino acids. Trimming cost V 8 bases and J 0 bases, with 8 bases left between them. The V gene's germline CDR1 is WSHSY and CDR2 SAAADI.

The rearrangement joins TRBV7-2 to TRBJ1-3; no clear D gene. The germline gives CDR1 SGHTA, CDR2 FQGNSA. V lost 1 base to trimming and J lost 0 bases, with 4 bases between them. The CDR3 contains 14 residues. CDR3 DNA sequence: TGTGCCAGCAGCTTAGTCAGCTCTGGAAACACCATATATTTT. This translates into CASSLVSSGNTIYF.

The CDR3 DNA sequence: TGTGCCAGCAGCCAAGAGTGGGGACAGGGGGCGCTTCGGAACACTGAAGCTTTCTTT. Protein: CASSQEWGQGALRNTEAFF. This sequence joins TRBV14 and TRBJ1-1; 12 bases fit TRBD1. J was trimmed by 1 base and V by 0 bases; bases with no gene match: 9. CDR3 length: 19 amino acids. Germline assignment: CDR1 SGHDN and CDR2 FVKESK.

DNA for the CDR3: TGTGCCAGCAGAGCAGGGGGACAAAATACCTACAATGAGCAGTTCTTC. Translating it yields CASRAGGQNTYNEQFF. The gene calls are TRBV7-2 and TRBJ2-1, with 7 bases identical to TRBD1. Losses at the gene ends were 6 bases for V and 2 bases for J; bases not matched to a gene: 10. Germline V CDR1 and CDR2: SGHTA, FQGNSA. This CDR3 contains 16 residues.

The rearrangement uses TRBV30 and TRBJ2-7; 11 bases fit TRBD1. This CDR3 has 15 amino acids. V dropped 1 base and J dropped 2; count of bases not matched to a gene: 4. CDR1 GTSNPN and CDR2 SVGIG come from the germline V gene (reference sequence). CDR3 coding DNA: TGTGCCTGGAGTGCATGGGACAGGGGGACCTACGAGCAGTACTTC. It specifies CAWSAWDRGTYEQYF.

This chain connects TRBV5-1 to TRBJ2-1; D gene unclear. Germline CDR1 SGHRS, CDR2 YFSETQ. Trimming removed 3 bases from V and 0 bases from J, with 10 bases in between. The CDR3 covers 15 residues. In DNA form, the CDR3 reads TGCGCCAGCAGCTCCGGACGGAGCTCCTACAATGAGCAGTTCTTC. Its protein product is CASSSGRSSYNEQFF.

This clone was found many times. The chain combines TRBV6-1 with TRBJ2-1; maybe TRBD2 (6 bases). This CDR3 contains 14 residues. Germline-derived CDR1 and CDR2 are MNHNS and SASEGT. V dropped 4 bases and J dropped 8 bases, with 15 bases sitting between them. The CDR3 region is CASSAKLAIDEQFF. The CDR3 bases are TGTGCCAGCAGTGCCAAACTAGCTATCGATGAGCAGTTCTTC.

This clone is termed medium-sized. V and J are TRBV2 and TRBJ1-5; no clear D gene. Per germline, CDR1 SNHLY and CDR2 FYNNEI. V was cut by 3 bases and J by 3 bases, with 6 bases left in between. The CDR3 sequence is 13 residues long. The CDR3 coding sequence is TGTGCCAGCAGTGATTACATCAATCAGCCCCAGCATTTT. It encodes CASSDYINQPQHF.

This sequence joins TRBV29-1 and TRBJ2-4, with TRBD1 matching over 9 bases. The CDR3 has 16 residues. The V and J ends lost 1 base and 0 bases, in that order; junction bases with no gene match: 4. Germline V CDR1 and CDR2: SQVTM, ANQGSEA. The CDR3 here is CSVEGTGALAKNIQYF. In nucleotides, the CDR3 is TGCAGCGTTGAAGGGACAGGGGCGCTAGCCAAAAACATTCAGTACTTC.

This chain joins TRBV7-2 and TRBJ1-1; TRBD1 aligns across 10 bases. This CDR3 contains 15 residues. J gave up 5 bases and V 4 bases, and 7 bases lay outside the gene matches. Germline V lookup: CDR1 SGHTA, CDR2 FQGNSA. The CDR3 region is CASSSRQGAGTEAFF. DNA of the CDR3: TGTGCCAGCAGCTCTAGACAGGGGGCAGGGACTGAAGCTTTCTTT. The whole variable domain, remainder taken from reference TRBV7-2 and TRBJ1-1, is GAGVSQSPSNKVTEKGKDVELRCDPISGHTALYWYRQSLGQGLEFLIYFQGNSAPDKSGLPSDRFSAERTGGSVSTLTIQRTQQEDSAVYLCASSSRQGAGTEAFFGQGTRLTVV.

The chain has TRBV6-4 and TRBJ2-1; the match to TRBD2 covers 9 bases. CDR1 and CDR2 from the germline V gene are MRHNA and SNTAGT. This CDR3 has 16 residues. J was trimmed by 7 bases and V by 6 bases; bases with no gene match: 13. The DNA of the CDR3 is TGTGCCAGCAGACCAAACGCGGGACTAGCTGAGAATGAGCAGTTCTTC. Translating it yields CASRPNAGLAENEQFF.

This chain joins TRBV28 and TRBJ1-2, with a tentative D call TRBD1 (5 bases). The CDR3 spans 14 residues. Per germline, CDR1 MDHEN and CDR2 SYDVKM. V was shortened by 5 bases and J by 2 bases, with 12 bases between the two germline ends. This CDR3 is CASSTVGGNYGYTF. CDR3 DNA: TGTGCCAGCAGTACCGTCGGGGGAAACTATGGCTACACCTTC.

The chain recombines TRBV21-1 with TRBJ2-1; the DNA was not used to check the table's D call, TRBD2. TRBV21-1 is listed as a pseudogene. This CDR3 region has 18 residues. The CDR3: CASSKMRDSRASYNEQFF. The CDR3 DNA is TGTGCCAGCAGCAAAATGAGGGACTCTCGGGCCTCCTACAATGAGCAGTTCTTC.

The genes are TRBV5-6 and TRBJ1-5; D is possibly TRBD1 (5 bases). This CDR3 spans 19 amino acids. The V gene's germline CDR1 is SGHDT and CDR2 YYEEEE. Between the trimmed V and J ends, which lost 2 bases and 2 bases, there was a span of 23 bases. The CDR3 nucleotides read TGTGCCAGCAGCTTATGGGTTGCCATGCGATTGGGGGGCAATCAGCCCCAGCATTTT. Encoded protein: CASSLWVAMRLGGNQPQHF.

Only one count was recorded for this clone. This rearrangement joins TRBV19 to TRBJ1-2; 8 nucleotides line up with TRBD1. The junction had 17 bases not matched to a gene; V was cut back by 7 bases and J by 4 bases. Germline V lookup: CDR1 LNHDA, CDR2 SQIVND (reference sequence). This CDR3 has 17 amino acids. CDR3 amino acids: CASTTSSRDRSSYGYTF. The CDR3 region has the DNA TGTGCCAGTACTACCTCCTCCCGGGACAGGTCCAGCTATGGCTACACCTTC.

A single count supports this clone. The rearrangement uses TRBV5-4 and TRBJ2-1; D is uncertain. Looked up from germline, CDR1 is SGHNT and CDR2 is YYREEE (reference sequence). V was pared by 4 bases and J by 3 bases, with 11 bases between. This CDR3 is 14 amino acids long. CDR3 region: CASSPSVNYNEQFF. DNA of the CDR3: TGTGCCAGCAGCCCCTCTGTTAACTACAATGAGCAGTTCTTC.

J is TRBJ1-3 and V is TRBV4-3; D remains ambiguous. Trimming shortened V by 4 bases and J by 2 bases, and 9 bases separated the two germline ends. Per the germline V gene, CDR1 is LGHNA and CDR2 is YSLEER. This CDR3 has 14 amino acids. The CDR3 loop reads CASSPDTTGNTIYF. The CDR3 DNA reads as TGCGCCAGCAGCCCCGACACGACTGGAAACACCATATATTTT.

V usage is TRBV5-1 and J usage is TRBJ2-1, with D perhaps matching TRBD2 (6 bases). Germline CDR1 SGHRS, CDR2 YFSETQ. V lost 4 bases and J lost 4, with 9 bases in between. CDR3 length: 13 residues. Here the CDR3 DNA reads TGCGCCAGCAGCCCCGGGGGTTACAATGAGCAGTTCTTC. Its translation is CASSPGGYNEQFF.

The chain combines TRBV5-1 with TRBJ1-1, with D maybe TRBD1 (6 bases). V lost 5 bases and J lost 0, with 11 bases in between. The germline CDR1 and CDR2 sequences are SGHRS and YFSETQ. The CDR3 totals 14 residues. The CDR3 coding sequence is TGCGCCAGCAGAAGGGACAACATGAACACTGAAGCTTTCTTT. Amino acids: CASRRDNMNTEAFF.